This TCR beta chain was identified in a study of cytomegalovirus exposure and HLA in healthy donors. The data were produced by immunoSEQ multiplex PCR, yet TCRdb's version contains in-frame clones alone and is incomplete. The data contain 200,000 to 300,000 clones, around 88% of them singletons. As concerns this clone: Its antigen is currently unknown.

Whole-study findings and limits: Researchers catalogued 160 or so TCR beta chains as cytomegalovirus-associated. Reportedly, cytomegalovirus status was diagnosed with high sensitivity and specificity.

Sequences were obtained from PBMCs. The TCR comes from a woman under 40 in good health and CMV-seropositive.

For the CDR3, the DNA is TGTGCCAGCAGCTTAATAGGACAGCCCTATGGCTACACCTTC. It encodes CASSLIGQPYGYTF. V usage is TRBV9 and J usage is TRBJ1-2; D possibly corresponds to TRBD1 (6 bases). Trimming took off 4 bases at V and 4 bases at J, with 14 bases between the two ends. This CDR3 contains 14 residues. CDR1 is SGDLS and CDR2 is YYNGEE in the germline V gene.